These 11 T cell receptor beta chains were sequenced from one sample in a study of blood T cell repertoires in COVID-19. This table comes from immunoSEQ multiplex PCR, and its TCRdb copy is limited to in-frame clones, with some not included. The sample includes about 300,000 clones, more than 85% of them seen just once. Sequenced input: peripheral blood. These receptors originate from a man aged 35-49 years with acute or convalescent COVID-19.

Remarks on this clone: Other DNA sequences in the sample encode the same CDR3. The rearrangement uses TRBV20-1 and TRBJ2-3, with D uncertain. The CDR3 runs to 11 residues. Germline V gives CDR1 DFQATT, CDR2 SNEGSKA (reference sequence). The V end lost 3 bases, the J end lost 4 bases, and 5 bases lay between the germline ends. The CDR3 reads CSARQADTQYF. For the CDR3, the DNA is TGCAGTGCTAGGCAGGCAGATACGCAGTATTTT.

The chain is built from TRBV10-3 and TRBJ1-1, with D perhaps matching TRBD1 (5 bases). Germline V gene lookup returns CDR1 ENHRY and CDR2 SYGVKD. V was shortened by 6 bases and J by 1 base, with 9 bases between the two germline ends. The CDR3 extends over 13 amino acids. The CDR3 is CAIRFGGNTEAFF. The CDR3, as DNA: TGTGCCATCAGGTTCGGGGGGAACACTGAAGCTTTCTTT.

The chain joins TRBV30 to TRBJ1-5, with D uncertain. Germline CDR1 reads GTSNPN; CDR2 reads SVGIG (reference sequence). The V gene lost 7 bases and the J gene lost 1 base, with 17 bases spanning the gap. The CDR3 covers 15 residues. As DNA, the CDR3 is TGTGCCTTCCTTGATAAACAGAACAGCAATCAGCCCCAGCATTTT. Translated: CAFLDKQNSNQPQHF.

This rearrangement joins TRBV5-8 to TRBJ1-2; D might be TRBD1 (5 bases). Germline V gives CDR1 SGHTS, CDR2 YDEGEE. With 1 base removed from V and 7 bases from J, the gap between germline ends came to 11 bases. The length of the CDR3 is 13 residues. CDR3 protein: CASSLWGGAGYTF. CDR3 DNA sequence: TGTGCCAGCAGCTTGTGGGGCGGTGCTGGCTACACCTTC.

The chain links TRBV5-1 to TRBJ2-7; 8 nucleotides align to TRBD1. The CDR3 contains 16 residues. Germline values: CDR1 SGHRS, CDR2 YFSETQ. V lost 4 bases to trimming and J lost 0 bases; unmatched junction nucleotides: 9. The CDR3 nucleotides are TGCGCCAGCAGCCCGGATCCGGGACAGGCCTCCTACGAGCAGTACTTC. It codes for CASSPDPGQASYEQYF.

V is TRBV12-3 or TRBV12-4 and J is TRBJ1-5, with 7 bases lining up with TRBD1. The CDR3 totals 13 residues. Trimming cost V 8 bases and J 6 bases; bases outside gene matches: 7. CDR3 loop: CASLGDSGQPQHF. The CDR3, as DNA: TGTGCCAGCCTCGGGGACAGCGGTCAGCCCCAGCATTTT.

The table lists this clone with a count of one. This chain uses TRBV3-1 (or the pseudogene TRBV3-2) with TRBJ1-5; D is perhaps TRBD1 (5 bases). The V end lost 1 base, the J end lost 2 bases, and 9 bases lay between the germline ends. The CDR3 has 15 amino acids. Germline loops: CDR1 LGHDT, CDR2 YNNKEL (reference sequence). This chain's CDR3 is CASSQGGVGNQPQHF. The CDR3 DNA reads TGTGCCAGCAGCCAAGGGGGGGTCGGCAATCAGCCCCAGCATTTT.

The CDR3 bases are TGCGCCAGCAGCCAAGGGAGGCAGGCCATTAAACTGTTTTTT. Amino acid sequence: CASSQGRQAIKLFF. The V and J genes are TRBV4-1 and TRBJ1-4, with D hard to call. The germline V and J ends were trimmed by 1 base and 11 bases, with 14 bases remaining between them. CDR3 length: 14 residues. The germline V gene has CDR1 MGHRA and CDR2 YSYEKL.

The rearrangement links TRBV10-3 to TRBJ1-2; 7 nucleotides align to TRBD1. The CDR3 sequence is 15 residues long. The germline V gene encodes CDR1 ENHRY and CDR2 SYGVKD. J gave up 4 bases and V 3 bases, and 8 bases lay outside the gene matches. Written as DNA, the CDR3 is TGTGCCATCAGTGACCGACAGGGCATTCCCTATGGCTACACCTTC. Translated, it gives CAISDRQGIPYGYTF.

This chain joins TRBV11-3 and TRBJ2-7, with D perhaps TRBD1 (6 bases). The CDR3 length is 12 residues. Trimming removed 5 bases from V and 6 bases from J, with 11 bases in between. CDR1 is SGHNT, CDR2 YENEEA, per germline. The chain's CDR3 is CASSPGQSEQYF. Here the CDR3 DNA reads TGTGCCAGCAGCCCCGGACAGAGCGAGCAGTACTTC.

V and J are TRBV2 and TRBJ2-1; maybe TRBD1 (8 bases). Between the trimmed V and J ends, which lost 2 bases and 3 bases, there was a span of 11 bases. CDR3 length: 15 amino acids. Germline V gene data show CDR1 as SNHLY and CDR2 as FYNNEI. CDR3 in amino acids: CASSENRGGYNEQFF. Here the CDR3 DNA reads TGTGCCAGCAGTGAAAACAGGGGGGGCTACAATGAGCAGTTCTTC.